The T cell receptor beta chain described here comes from a study of blood T cell repertoires in COVID-19. Study summary: Researchers got acute and convalescent COVID-19 samples from the United States, Italy and Spain. Sources were T cells, B-cell-depleted T cells, or PBMCs; the material itself was cDNA or gDNA.

Per the authors' pipeline: How many nucleated cells were present was estimated from reference gene primer amplification. Generated by immunoSEQ multiplex PCR, the TCRdb table keeps only in-frame clones and is missing some. V, J and clone size reflect that table, while D and trimming were determined from the DNA. In the table there are some 190,000 clones, about nine tenths of which are singletons. The germline V gene encodes CDR1 GTSNPN and CDR2 SVGIG (reference sequence). The CDR3 runs 13 residues. Trimming removed 5 bases from V and 6 bases from J; junction bases left unmatched: 8. This clonotype was sampled from a man between 18 and 35 years old with active or convalescent COVID-19. The sample comprised peripheral blood. The V gene is TRBV30, the J gene TRBJ1-1; 8 bases map to TRBD1. CDR3 amino acids: CAWGNDRGPEAFF. CDR3 coding DNA: TGTGCCTGGGGCAACGACAGGGGCCCTGAAGCTTTCTTT.